Sequencing of this T cell receptor (beta chain) was carried out in a study of shared clonotypes between healthy human individuals. Study context: For every donor, three CD4 naive, three CD4 memory, two CD8 naive and one CD8 memory plates were used.

Germline CDR1 SQVTM, CDR2 ANQGSEA. Between the trimmed V and J ends, which lost 4 bases and 0 bases, there was a span of 15 bases. The CDR3 totals 15 residues. Genomic DNA of each subset was evenly split across several immunoSEQ plates. Original processing methods: Owing to the provision of junction-only sequences devoid of quality scores by immunoSEQ, filtering differed. The protocol was immunoSEQ multiplex PCR, while the TCRdb copy is restricted to in-frame clones and leaves out a portion. That table gives V, J and clone size, and the DNA gave D and trimming. The sample has about 380,000 clones; about 96% are singletons.

The sequence was collected from a man younger than 45 in good health. The material sequenced was memory CD8+ T cells sorted from blood. The subset here: CD45RO+ cells pooled with CCR7-negative TemRA cells. The chain joins TRBV29-1 to TRBJ2-5; D possibly matches TRBD1 or TRBD2 (7 bases each). Here the CDR3 reads CSVGGAGQNQETQYF. CDR3 nucleotides: TGCAGCGTTGGAGGAGCGGGACAGAACCAAGAGACCCAGTACTTC.